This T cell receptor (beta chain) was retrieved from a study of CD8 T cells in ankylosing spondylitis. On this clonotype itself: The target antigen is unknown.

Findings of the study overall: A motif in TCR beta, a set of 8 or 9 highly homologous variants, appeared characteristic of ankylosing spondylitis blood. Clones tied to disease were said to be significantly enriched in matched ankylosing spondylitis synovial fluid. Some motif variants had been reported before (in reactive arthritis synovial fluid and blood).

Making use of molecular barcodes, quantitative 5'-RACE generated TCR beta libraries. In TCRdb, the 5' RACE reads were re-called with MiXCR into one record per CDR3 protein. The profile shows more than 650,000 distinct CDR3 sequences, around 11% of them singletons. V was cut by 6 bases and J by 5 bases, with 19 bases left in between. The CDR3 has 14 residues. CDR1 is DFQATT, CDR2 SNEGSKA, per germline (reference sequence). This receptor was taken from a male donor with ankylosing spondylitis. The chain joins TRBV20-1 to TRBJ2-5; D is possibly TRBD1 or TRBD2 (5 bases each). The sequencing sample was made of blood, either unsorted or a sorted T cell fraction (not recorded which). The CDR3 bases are TGCAGTGCCCAGACGGGACCCCAGGGCGAGACCCAGTACTTC. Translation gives CSAQTGPQGETQYF.